These 12 T cell receptor beta chains originate from one sample sequenced in a study of T cell responses to AZD1222 COVID-19 vaccine. The assay was immunoSEQ multiplex PCR, and TCRdb's table has in-frame clones only and misses some. The sample yields 54,000 or so clones, 88% seen once. This specimen consisted of peripheral blood, obtained on day 0 of AZD1222 vaccination. The source is an adult in good health.

V usage is TRBV21-1 and J usage is TRBJ2-1; TRBD2 reflects the table's D call only, with no check against the DNA. TRBV21-1 is listed as a pseudogene. The CDR3 totals 16 residues. The CDR3, as DNA: TGTGCCAGCAGCAAACTCCGACTAGCGGGAGGGCCAAAGGGGTTCTTC. Its protein product is CASSKLRLAGGPKGFF.

The rearrangement uses TRBV2 and TRBJ2-5, with unresolved D. CDR3 length equals 14 residues. Trimming stripped 6 bases from V and 4 bases from J, with 15 bases between. CDR1 and CDR2 (germline): SNHLY, FYNNEI. CDR3 amino acids: CASSPRRWIETQYF. For the CDR3, the DNA is TGTGCCAGCAGCCCAAGACGATGGATAGAGACCCAGTACTTC.

The chain recombines TRBV2 with TRBJ1-1; D call uncertain. Germline-derived CDR1 and CDR2 are SNHLY and FYNNEI. This CDR3 spans 14 amino acids. V was shortened by 4 bases and J by 4 bases, with 13 bases between the two germline ends. This CDR3 reads CASSARATATEAFF. The CDR3 coding sequence is TGTGCCAGCAGTGCCCGGGCCACCGCCACTGAAGCTTTCTTT.

V usage is TRBV19 and J usage is TRBJ2-2, with TRBD1 matching over 10 bases. After removal of 9 bases from V and 8 bases from J, the junction contained 15 bases not matched to a gene. Germline values: CDR1 LNHDA, CDR2 SQIVND (reference sequence). The CDR3 totals 16 residues. CDR3 sequence: CASLARGQGSGGELFF. The CDR3 region has the DNA TGTGCCAGCCTAGCAAGGGGACAGGGGTCAGGAGGGGAGCTGTTTTTT.

Comments on this clone: The junction shows a germline mismatch at one end, possibly a read error. This chain uses TRBV6-2 or TRBV6-3 with TRBJ2-7; 8 bases line up with TRBD2. From germline, CDR1 is MNHEY and CDR2 SVGEGT. This CDR3 comprises 15 residues. The DNA of the CDR3 is TGTGCCAGCACTTACTCCGGGACTAGTTTCTACGAGCAGTACTTC. It codes for CASTYSGTSFYEQYF.

This clone was detected once. The V and J genes are TRBV2 and TRBJ2-2; 10 positions match TRBD1. Losses at the gene ends were 7 bases for V and 5 bases for J; bases not matched to a gene: 10. The germline V gene encodes CDR1 SNHLY and CDR2 FYNNEI. The CDR3 length is 16 residues. The CDR3 reads CASTGRTGGGTGELFF. The CDR3 DNA is TGTGCCAGCACAGGAAGGACAGGGGGGGGGACCGGGGAGCTGTTTTTT.

The chain couples TRBV3-1 (or the pseudogene TRBV3-2) to TRBJ2-6, with a possible D match to TRBD2 (6 bases). The CDR3 consists of 18 residues. The germline V and J ends were trimmed by 1 base and 4 bases, with 17 bases remaining between them. Germline CDR1 reads LGHDT; CDR2 reads YNNKEL (reference sequence). Here the CDR3 reads CASSQVGVGGLGANVLTF. The CDR3 DNA sequence: TGTGCCAGCAGCCAAGTGGGGGTAGGAGGGCTCGGGGCCAACGTCCTGACTTTC.

The genes are TRBV6-5 and TRBJ2-2; no reliable D call. Germline CDR1 is MNHEY and CDR2 is SVGAGI. The length of the CDR3 is 14 residues. V was pared by 6 bases and J by 5 bases, with 13 bases between. Here the CDR3 reads CASRRIGETGELFF. The DNA for the CDR3 is TGTGCCAGCAGACGGATAGGAGAAACCGGGGAGCTGTTTTTT.

V and J are TRBV5-4 and TRBJ2-7; 12 bases are shared with TRBD2. The J segment lost 12 bases and the V segment lost 4 bases, leaving 11 bases of the junction unmatched. In germline, CDR1 is SGHNT, CDR2 YYREEE (reference sequence). This CDR3 region has 14 residues. CDR3 nucleotide sequence: TGTGCCAGCAGCACTGGGACTAGCGGGTGGTCACCGTACTTC. Its protein is CASSTGTSGWSPYF.

The count of this clone is one. The V and J genes are TRBV30 and TRBJ1-2; D is perhaps TRBD1 (5 bases). V was cut by 0 bases and J by 2 bases, with 10 bases left in between. The CDR3 covers 14 residues. Germline CDR1 GTSNPN, CDR2 SVGIG (reference sequence). Written as DNA, the CDR3 is TGTGCCTGGAGTGTGCGTAACAGGAACTATGGCTACACCTTC. Protein sequence: CAWSVRNRNYGYTF. Based on the CDR3 plus reference TRBV30 and TRBJ1-2, the full variable domain is SQTIHQWPATLVQPVGSPLSLECTVEGTSNPNLYWYRQAAGRGLQLLFYSVGIGQISSEVPQNLSASRPQDRQFILSSKKLLLSDSGFYLCAWSVRNRNYGYTFGSGTRLTVV.

To note about this clone: The identical CDR3 is also encoded by other nucleotide sequences in the sample. The chain carries TRBV11-3 and TRBJ2-2; no definite D call. Between the trimmed V and J ends, which lost 2 bases and 6 bases, there was a span of 7 bases. The germline V gene has CDR1 SGHNT and CDR2 YENEEA. The CDR3 consists of 13 residues. The CDR3 here is CASSLRDPGELFF. The CDR3 DNA reads as TGTGCCAGCAGCTTAAGAGATCCCGGGGAGCTGTTTTTT.

The V call is TRBV28, the J call TRBJ2-7; TRBD1 might be the D (5 bases). Between the trimmed V and J ends, which lost 2 bases and 3 bases, there was a span of 14 bases. Germline V gene lookup returns CDR1 MDHEN and CDR2 SYDVKM. The CDR3 has 15 amino acids. The CDR3 DNA reads TGTGCCAGCAGTTTAATGTCAGGGCTCGACTACGAGCAGTACTTC. Its protein product is CASSLMSGLDYEQYF.